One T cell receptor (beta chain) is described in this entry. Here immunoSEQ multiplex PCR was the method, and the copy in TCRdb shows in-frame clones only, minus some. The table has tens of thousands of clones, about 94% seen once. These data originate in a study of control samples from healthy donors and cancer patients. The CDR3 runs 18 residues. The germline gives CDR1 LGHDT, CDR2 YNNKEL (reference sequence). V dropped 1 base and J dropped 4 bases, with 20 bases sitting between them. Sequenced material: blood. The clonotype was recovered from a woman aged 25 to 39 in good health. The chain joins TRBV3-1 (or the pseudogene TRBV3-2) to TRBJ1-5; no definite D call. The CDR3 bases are TGTGCCAGCAGCCAAGTCCCCCTGGCCTTAGGTGAAAATCAGCCCCAGCATTTT. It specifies CASSQVPLALGENQPQHF.